The 29 T cell receptor beta chains given below trace back to one sample, sequenced in a study of blood T cell repertoires in COVID-19. The method was immunoSEQ multiplex PCR; TCRdb's version includes in-frame clones alone and lacks a portion of them. The table lists fewer than 50,000 clones, approximately 73% of them singletons. The sample was peripheral blood. The receptor set was obtained from an elderly man with acute or convalescent COVID-19.

V and J are TRBV7-8 and TRBJ1-2, with D perhaps TRBD1 (5 bases). The V and J ends lost 5 bases and 4 bases respectively, with 14 bases between them. This CDR3 contains 14 residues. Germline V CDR1 and CDR2: SGHVS, FQNEAQ. CDR3 residues: CASSPREGPYGYTF. The DNA for the CDR3 is TGTGCCAGCAGCCCCCGGGAGGGACCCTATGGCTACACCTTC.

This clone has only a few counts. This rearrangement joins TRBV3-1 (or the pseudogene TRBV3-2) to TRBJ1-1; TRBD1 matches 8 bases. CDR1 and CDR2 (germline): LGHDT, YNNKEL (reference sequence). J lost 2 bases, V lost 4 bases, and 9 bases had no gene match. CDR3 length equals 16 residues. The CDR3 DNA reads TGTGCCAGCAGCCCCTCCAGGACAGGGATAAACACTGAAGCTTTCTTT. Encoded protein: CASSPSRTGINTEAFF.

V gene TRBV3-1 (or the pseudogene TRBV3-2) combines with J gene TRBJ1-1; 9 bases fit TRBD1. CDR3 length: 15 residues. J was trimmed by 4 bases and V by 4 bases; bases with no gene match: 7. Looked up from germline, CDR1 is LGHDT and CDR2 is YNNKEL (reference sequence). The CDR3 nucleotides read TGTGCCAGCAGCCCCCACACAGGGGGCGTCACTGAAGCTTTCTTT. It is translated as CASSPHTGGVTEAFF.

A single count supports this clone. The gene calls are TRBV7-6 and TRBJ1-2; TRBD1 matches 7 bases. This CDR3 region has 14 residues. Looked up from germline, CDR1 is SGHVS and CDR2 is FNYEAQ. Trimming removed 0 bases from V and 5 bases from J; junction bases left unmatched: 3. The chain's CDR3 is CASSLAGRGYGYTF. DNA of the CDR3: TGTGCCAGCAGCTTAGCAGGCAGGGGGTATGGCTACACCTTC.

Turning to this clone: The junction differs from germline at one of its ends, possibly a read error. The CDR3 region is CASSPPPTSGSLF. The CDR3 DNA reads as TGTGCCAGCTCACCACCGCCGACTAGCGGGAGCCTCTTC. The J gene is TRBJ2-1, the V gene TRBV18, with 12 bases fitting TRBD2. Germline CDR1 is KGHSH and CDR2 is LQKENI. The CDR3 has 13 residues. Full variable domain (rest looked up from reference TRBV18 and TRBJ2-1): NAGVMQNPRHLVRRRGQEARLRCSPMKGHSHVYWYRQLPEEGLKFMVYLQKENIIDESGMPKERFSAEFPKEGPSILRIQQVVRGDSAAYFCASSPPPTSGSLFGPGTRLTVL.

V usage is TRBV30 and J usage is TRBJ2-1; weak D call: TRBD2 (6 bases). The CDR3 contains 15 residues. Germline values: CDR1 GTSNPN, CDR2 SVGIG (reference sequence). Trimming took 2 bases from V and 4 from J, leaving 15 bases between them. CDR3: CAWSLAAPPYNEQFF. The CDR3 bases are TGTGCCTGGAGTTTAGCGGCTCCCCCTTACAATGAGCAGTTCTTC.

By sample share, this clone is medium-sized. The CDR3 coding sequence is TGTGCCAGCAGCCAAGATCTCGTCTTCTCGAGCTCCTATAATTCACCCCTCCACTTT. It translates to CASSQDLVFSSSYNSPLHF. The chain uses TRBV3-1 (or the pseudogene TRBV3-2) and TRBJ1-6, with no clear D. The CDR3 is 19 amino acids. Germline values: CDR1 LGHDT, CDR2 YNNKEL (reference sequence). V lost 0 bases, J lost 0 bases, and 15 bases lay in between.

The CDR3 loop reads CASSPRARGYEQYF. The CDR3 DNA reads as TGTGCCAGCAGCCCCCGGGCCCGGGGCTACGAGCAGTACTTC. The chain joins TRBV11-3 to TRBJ2-7; possible D gene TRBD2, 5 bases. V lost 5 bases and J 3 bases, leaving 14 bases between the germline ends. The CDR3 runs to 14 residues. Germline V gene sequence: CDR1 SGHNT, CDR2 YENEEA.

CDR3 coding DNA: TGCGCCACGGCGCTTAGGACTAGCGGGGATGGAGATACGCAGTATTTT. This encodes CATALRTSGDGDTQYF. The V call is TRBV5-1, the J call TRBJ2-3; 12 bases are shared with TRBD2. V trimming: 9 bases; J trimming: 5 bases; junction bases outside the gene matches: 13. Germline V gene lookup returns CDR1 SGHRS and CDR2 YFSETQ. The CDR3 runs 16 residues.

V gene TRBV28 combines with J gene TRBJ2-7; TRBD1 agrees at 9 bases. V trimming: 1 base; J trimming: 0 bases; junction bases outside the gene matches: 4. This CDR3 is 16 amino acids long. Germline V gene lookup returns CDR1 MDHEN and CDR2 SYDVKM. CDR3 loop: CASSLFLTGGSYEQYF. CDR3 bases: TGTGCCAGCAGTTTATTTTTGACAGGGGGCTCCTACGAGCAGTACTTC.

The chain carries TRBV19 and TRBJ1-1, with unresolved D. This CDR3 is 14 amino acids long. Germline V gene lookup returns CDR1 LNHDA and CDR2 SQIVND (reference sequence). Trimming stripped 1 base from V and 1 base from J, with 7 bases between. The CDR3 DNA reads TGTGCCAGTAGTATAGGCCAGCGGAACACTGAAGCTTTCTTT. Translated: CASSIGQRNTEAFF.

The chain combines TRBV5-5 with TRBJ1-1; D is uncertain. Trimming pared 0 bases from V and 5 bases from J, leaving 14 bases between. Germline CDR1 SGHKS, CDR2 YYEKEE (reference sequence). This CDR3 spans 15 amino acids. In nucleotides, the CDR3 is TGTGCCAGCAGCTTGGTTCCCGGGTATGGGACTGAAGCTTTCTTT. Translated: CASSLVPGYGTEAFF.

In its sample, this clone was seen a few times. This sequence joins TRBV19 and TRBJ2-7, with D possibly TRBD1 on 6 matching bases. The germline gives CDR1 LNHDA, CDR2 SQIVND (reference sequence). The length of the CDR3 is 15 residues. The V end lost 5 bases, the J end lost 4 bases, and 18 bases lay between the germline ends. CDR3 sequence: CASSPGTNRLYEQYF. In DNA, the CDR3 is TGTGCCAGTAGTCCCGGGACAAACCGATTATACGAGCAGTACTTC. The variable domain in full, completed from reference TRBV19 and TRBJ2-7, reads DGGITQSPKYLFRKEGQNVTLSCEQNLNHDAMYWYRQDPGQGLRLIYYSQIVNDFQKGDIAEGYSVSREKKESFPLTVTSAQKNPTAFYLCASSPGTNRLYEQYFGPGTRLTVT.

This clone was detected a few times. The chain couples TRBV6-4 to TRBJ2-1, with TRBD2 identical over 8 bases. Trimming took 4 bases from V and 9 from J; bases not matched to a gene: 8. The CDR3 covers 14 residues. CDR1 and CDR2 (germline): MRHNA, SNTAGT. The CDR3 DNA sequence: TGTGCCAGCAGTGGAGTCGGGAGGGCCCCTGAGCAGTTCTTC. This translates into CASSGVGRAPEQFF.

V gene TRBV9 combines with J gene TRBJ1-6; TRBD1 agrees at 8 bases. After removal of 4 bases from V and 7 bases from J, the junction contained 16 bases not matched to a gene. Germline V gene data show CDR1 as SGDLS and CDR2 as YYNGEE. The CDR3 runs to 18 residues. The CDR3 bases are TGTGCCAGCAGCAACCCTATAGGACAGGGTGGGTTCAATTCACCCCTCCACTTT. This codes for CASSNPIGQGGFNSPLHF.

This clone was recorded a few times. The V and J genes are TRBV19 and TRBJ2-7, with 9 bases aligning to TRBD2. Trimming at V came to 4 bases and at J to 0 bases, leaving 10 bases not matched to a gene. Germline CDR1 is LNHDA and CDR2 is SQIVND (reference sequence). The CDR3 has 17 residues. CDR3 sequence (DNA): TGTGCCAGTAGTACCCCCCTAGCGGGGAGGAGCTCCTACGAGCAGTACTTC. Translation: CASSTPLAGRSSYEQYF.

The genes are TRBV28 and TRBJ1-1, with 10 bases identical to TRBD1. The V gene's germline CDR1 is MDHEN and CDR2 SYDVKM. J was trimmed by 1 base and V by 1 base; bases with no gene match: 3. The CDR3 is 16 residues long. The CDR3: CASSLLGDRGNTEAFF. CDR3 DNA: TGTGCCAGCAGTTTATTGGGGGACAGGGGGAACACTGAAGCTTTCTTT.

This sequence joins TRBV11-3 and TRBJ2-2, with 14 bases aligning to TRBD2. The CDR3 consists of 16 residues. Germline V gene lookup returns CDR1 SGHNT and CDR2 YENEEA. V shed 5 bases and J 4 bases; nucleotides not matched to a gene: 3. In nucleotides, the CDR3 is TGTGCCAGCAGCAAGGGACTAGCGGGGGTCACCGGGGAGCTGTTTTTT. Amino acids: CASSKGLAGVTGELFF.

The gene calls are TRBV11-2 and TRBJ2-5; the match to TRBD1 covers 11 bases. V gave up 5 bases and J gave up 5 bases; unmatched junction bases: 7. Looked up from germline, CDR1 is SGHAT and CDR2 is FQNNGV. CDR3 length: 15 amino acids. CDR3 region: CASSTGQGAQETQYF. As DNA, the CDR3 is TGTGCCAGCAGCACAGGACAGGGGGCGCAGGAGACCCAGTACTTC.

The rearrangement uses TRBV27 and TRBJ2-7, with D tentatively TRBD1 (6 bases). CDR1 and CDR2 (germline): MNHEY, SMNVEV (reference sequence). CDR3 length: 14 residues. V was cut by 6 bases and J by 1 base, with 13 bases left in between. The CDR3 DNA is TGTGCCAGCAGAAAGGCAGGGGCTTCCTACGAGCAGTACTTC. Translation gives CASRKAGASYEQYF.

This rearrangement joins TRBV3-1 (or the pseudogene TRBV3-2) to TRBJ1-1; D perhaps matches TRBD1 (5 bases). The V gene's germline CDR1 is LGHDT and CDR2 YNNKEL (reference sequence). The V end was cut by 0 bases, the J end by 1 base, with 15 bases between. This CDR3 has 17 amino acids. The CDR3 DNA is TGTGCCAGCAGCCAAGATCAGGGTACAGGCCGGAACACTGAAGCTTTCTTT. Protein: CASSQDQGTGRNTEAFF.

The J gene is TRBJ2-1, the V gene TRBV6-5; the match to TRBD1 covers 8 bases. Germline V gene lookup returns CDR1 MNHEY and CDR2 SVGAGI. V lost 6 bases and J lost 5; bases outside the gene matches: 6. CDR3 length equals 14 residues. The CDR3 protein is CASSRTGSNNEQFF. The CDR3, as DNA: TGTGCCAGCAGCCGGACAGGGTCCAACAATGAGCAGTTCTTC.

The chain uses TRBV19 and TRBJ2-1; D is undetermined. The V gene's germline CDR1 is LNHDA and CDR2 SQIVND (reference sequence). This CDR3 contains 12 residues. V dropped 6 bases and J dropped 3 bases, with 6 bases sitting between them. CDR3 nucleotides: TGTGCCAGTAGCAGAAGCTACAATGAGCAGTTCTTC. This gives the protein CASSRSYNEQFF.

This sequence joins TRBV29-1 and TRBJ1-1; D not certain. Germline CDR1 and CDR2: SQVTM and ANQGSEA. This CDR3 region has 13 residues. Written as DNA, the CDR3 is TGCACATCGAGACAAGACATGAACACTGAAGCTTTCTTT. Translation: CTSRQDMNTEAFF.

This clone has just one count. This chain connects TRBV7-8 to TRBJ1-1; a weak D match, TRBD1 (6 bases). The CDR3 runs 16 residues. The V gene's germline CDR1 is SGHVS and CDR2 FQNEAQ. The germline V and J ends were trimmed by 5 bases and 0 bases, with 16 bases remaining between them. CDR3 protein: CASSPSPEGVNTEAFF. CDR3 coding DNA: TGTGCCAGCAGCCCGTCCCCCGAGGGGGTGAACACTGAAGCTTTCTTT.

The V gene is TRBV7-9, the J gene TRBJ2-7; 8 bases are shared with TRBD1. In germline, CDR1 is SEHNR, CDR2 FQNEAQ (reference sequence). The CDR3 has 14 residues. The J segment lost 4 bases and the V segment lost 5 bases, leaving 7 bases of the junction unmatched. In nucleotides, the CDR3 is TGTGCCAGCAGCCTACCTGGACAGGGTTACGAGCAGTACTTC. Its protein is CASSLPGQGYEQYF.

The gene calls are TRBV18 and TRBJ1-4; 7 bases map to TRBD1. After removal of 2 bases from V and 3 bases from J, the junction contained 3 bases not matched to a gene. CDR1 is KGHSH, CDR2 LQKENI, per germline. The CDR3 has 15 amino acids. The CDR3: CASSPGQDPNEKLFF. CDR3 nucleotide sequence: TGTGCCAGCTCACCAGGACAGGACCCTAATGAAAAACTGTTTTTT.

The V and J genes are TRBV4-1 and TRBJ2-1, with 13 bases matching TRBD2. Germline values: CDR1 MGHRA, CDR2 YSYEKL. The CDR3 length is 15 residues. V trimming: 6 bases; J trimming: 3 bases; junction bases outside the gene matches: 2. The CDR3: CASRRTSGSYNEQFF. The CDR3 DNA is TGCGCCAGCAGGCGGACTAGCGGGAGCTACAATGAGCAGTTCTTC.

The chain is built from TRBV29-1 and TRBJ2-5; D ambiguous. Germline V gives CDR1 SQVTM, CDR2 ANQGSEA. The CDR3 loop spans 13 amino acids. V was pared by 7 bases and J by 2 bases, with 14 bases between. The CDR3 nucleotides are TGCAGCGCCGCGGAAGGAGTTCAAGAGACCCAGTACTTC. This codes for CSAAEGVQETQYF.